The present entry profiles one TCR beta chain with its context. This clone was recorded only once. It lacks a known antigen. No base qualities exist here, and no much larger clone lies one base off it. CDR1 and CDR2, per the germline V gene, are SNHLY and FYNNEI. V is clipped by 3 bases and J by 2 bases, and the sequence between their germline boundaries is 7 bases long. The CDR3 contains 14 residues, cysteine and phenylalanine counted. CDR3 DNA only is kept here, 42 bases in frame from base 1. The library was built by means of the immunoSEQ multiplex PCR assay. For the multiplex PCR, a mixture combining 60 forward primers for TCR Vbeta segments and 13 reverse primers for TCR Jbeta segments was used. The CDR3 region of rearranged TCR beta genes was amplified from genomic DNA with a multiplex PCR assay. On the Illumina HiSeq System, the amplified TCR beta libraries were sequenced as 87-base-pair reads. The study's own analysis went as follows. Across the 500 to 850 repertoires, a later analysis counted 75 million to 90 million unique TCR beta chains, some 11 million of which were shared by at least two donors. Raw reads were error-corrected and collapsed into unique sequences with a nearest-neighbor algorithm that merged closely related sequences to remove PCR and sequencing errors. Alignment of CDR3 sequences to IMGT reference sequences was used to assign V, D and J gene segments. For a sequence to be retained, at least a six-nucleotide match to both a V gene segment and a J gene segment was required. Rearrangements were classified as productive when the CDR3 lacked stop codons and remained in frame with V and J, and all other rearrangements were classified as non-productive. CDR3 was defined by IMGT convention, running from the second conserved V-encoded cysteine to the conserved J-encoded phenylalanine. The earlier analysis of approximately 500 of the donors excluded sequences that lacked an unambiguous match to a single V gene segment. In an earlier analysis of 587 of the donors, a V segment was called functional when productive rearrangements were above 56.7%, and segregating when the standard deviation between donors exceeded 5%. To diagnose cytomegalovirus status from the catalog of TCR beta chain sequences, a statistical classification framework was built. V and J gene assignment, in a later analysis, came from comparing TCR nucleotide sequences with IMGT/GENE-DB human TR gene sequences. In a later analysis, CDR3 sequences and most-parsimonious VDJ recombination scenarios were assigned using the TCRdist pipeline. In a later analysis, each TCR beta chain was defined by its CDR3 amino acid sequence together with its V-gene family, and reads lacking a unique V-gene family were excluded. To address suspected cross-contamination and a sequencing artifact, a later analysis removed 592 highly shared, low-generation-probability nucleotide sequences. A later analysis calculated a clonal expansion index for each public chain from normalized within-repertoire ranks of inferred template counts. Generation probabilities in a later analysis came from a VDJ recombination model fitted to out-of-frame rearrangements, and those results were checked against IGoR. A later analysis scored TCR-TCR, TCR-HLA and TCR-CMV co-occurrence with hypergeometric tests, applying a repertoire-size bias correction to TCR pairs. A later analysis estimated false discovery rates by permuting HLA or CMV assignments 20 times. In a later analysis, co-occurring TCRs were grouped using DBSCAN, and TCRdist sequence similarity was added for clustering within HLA-allele-positive subsets. Co-occurrence clustering excluded repertoires with fewer than 30,000 or more than 120,000 public chains, plus five with anomalous nucleotide sharing. The immuneACCESS repertoire file appears here via TCRdb, limited to in-frame rearrangements. These files lack a portion of the clones; in checked studies, under half of the deficit traces to unresolved V genes, and the cause of the others is not known. The V and J calls and clone size come from that table; D and trimming were worked out from the DNA. Counted in this sample were about 100,000 clones; approximately 72% of them appeared once. 13% to 15% of the sample rests with the top ten.

The cohort comprised some 680 healthy bone marrow donors. Cohort members were all nominally healthy when sampled, although unrecorded immune exposures were likely present. The donor was CMV seropositive and was included in the group of around 300 seropositive cohort members. A peripheral blood sample was provided by each donor, and peripheral blood mononuclear cells were used for TCR beta sequencing. The Qiagen DNeasy Blood Extraction Kit was used to extract genomic DNA from the blood cell samples. This entry belongs to a study of cytomegalovirus exposure and HLA in healthy donors (dated by TCRdb to the late 2010s). Study-wide context: In an earlier analysis of about 560 of the donors, about 270 Gb of sequence data and some 100 million unique TCR beta sequences from about 180 million T cells were reported. An early release that covered about 600 HLA-typed donors contained approximately 300 gigabases of sequencing data and some 87 million unique TCR sequences. Among the roughly 390 genotyped donors, approximately 77% belonged to the genetic ancestry cluster associated with self-reported Caucasian donors. The aim of the study was to test whether cataloging public T cell receptors could identify signatures of past pathogen exposure. The T cell repertoires of about 700 subjects were profiled by immunosequencing and related to cytomegalovirus serostatus. Along with the roughly 670-subject first cohort, a separate validation cohort of over a hundred different subjects was used. The study combined high-throughput TCR immunosequencing, statistical association of individual TCRs with disease status, and machine learning to predict cytomegalovirus infection status. In a later analysis, previously published TCR beta repertoires from 550 to 750 donors were re-analyzed and high-resolution HLA genotyping was added so that TCR occurrence patterns could be studied. Rather than using new phenotypic data, the later analysis identified candidate immune exposures from TCR beta sequences and from how often those sequences occurred across donors. In an earlier analysis of over 550 of the donors, high-throughput TCR beta sequencing was used to judge whether each TCR beta V gene segment behaved as functional or pseudogenic. Donor age, sex, ethnicity and CMV serostatus were compiled together with the repertoire data. A later genetic analysis used genome-wide SNP genotypes for about 65% of the 666 donors, treating that subset as a discovery cohort. All discovery cohort repertoires had been generated using a single sequencing platform. Both class I and class II loci were covered by HLA typing, at four-digit resolution. The number of donors typed differed by locus, with about 629-630 for A, B, C, DRB1 and DQB1, approximately 500 for DQA1, 606 for DPA1, and about 450 for DPB1. About five DR-DQ haplotypes were handled as single units for association and clustering because linkage in the cohort was strong. On average, 235,054 unique TCR beta nucleotide sequences were sequenced per donor among 398 genotyped donors of the cohort, with roughly 18% of those sequences being non-productive. The paper's findings and limits, for the study overall: Only TCR beta chains were sequenced in this cohort, and the absence of alpha or paired-chain data limited detectable features. Compared with the approximately 710-donor mean, donors in an Asian-associated ancestry cluster had fewer N-insertions in productive TCRs, according to a later genetic analysis. In a later analysis, TCR association rates were found to vary across HLA loci, with the most associated TCRs seen for DRB1 alleles and the fewest for HLA-C alleles. The presence/absence analyses assumed that sequencing depth was roughly uniform across donors, and that assumption may not be true. The only immune exposure information available for the cohort was CMV serostatus. A further reported finding was that TCR beta sequences accurately predicted the HLA-A and HLA-B alleles for most subjects in the first cohort. In vitro tests confirmed that a few of the cytomegalovirus-associated TCR beta chains recognize cytomegalovirus antigens. The study gave a list of about 160 TCR beta chains associated with cytomegalovirus. Linkage disequilibrium might explain the correlated functional status among segregating V segments, but an unknown experimental factor could not be excluded. A cluster of highly shared sequence variants was judged likely to be a technical artifact of the sequencing pipeline. Most CMV-associated TCR beta chains appeared to be HLA-restricted in a later analysis, and the HLA associations seemed to be driven largely by CMV exposure. Specific HLA alleles were associated with 15,000 to 20,000 TCR beta sequences at a false discovery rate of 0.05 in a later analysis. Assigning TCR associations to individual alleles was difficult when HLA alleles, especially DR and DQ, strongly co-occurred. In an earlier analysis of about 600 of the donors, most TCR beta V segments appeared in productive rearrangements about 87% or about 30% of the time, broadly matching IMGT annotations. In both the original and validation cohorts, the classifier was reported to diagnose cytomegalovirus status with high specificity and sensitivity. Because some donors lacked HLA typing at each locus, the association tests relied only on the typed subset. According to the authors, the approach could potentially be generalized to other disease states and immunological phenotypes. According to a later analysis, parvovirus B19, influenza, CMV and Epstein-Barr virus appeared linked to several top co-occurrence clusters. Some IMGT-functional V segments, including TRBV6-2 and TRBV6-3, could not be told apart with the 87-base-pair reads, so those segments were excluded. Across donors, most TCR sequences were observed very rarely, whereas some public TCRs were present in many individuals. Roughly 17 rarely observed V segments, including chromosome 9 orphons, were excluded from the earlier analysis of several hundred of the donors because counts were too low. In a later analysis, HLA-associated TCR beta chains showed more clonal expansion and lower generation probabilities than non-associated chains that were equally common. A later genetic analysis associated a missense DCLRE1C variant with V-gene and J-gene trimming of TCR beta chains, and an independent cohort replicated the association.

The sequence was obtained from a male donor in good health and CMV-seropositive. Sequences were obtained from PBMCs. The chain employs TRBV2 and TRBJ2-2; too little of a D gene remains to name it. The CDR3 has the sequence CASSDSRNTGELFF. The DNA is TGTGCCAGCAGTGACAGTCGTAACACCGGGGAGCTGTTTTTT.